The clone carrying this T cell receptor beta chain was seen more than once but under ten times. This record belongs to a study of CD8+CD57+ T cells in acquired aplastic anemia. Only patients with CD8+CD57+ cell expansion on flow cytometry were chosen for sequencing. The use of genomic DNA as template underpinned the TCR beta VDJ and CDR3 profiling. From the reads, TCRdb called clonotypes with MiXCR, one entry per CDR3 protein. The table records some 180,000 distinct CDR3 sequences, around 50% of them present only once. Sequencing was done on a sample of sorted CD4+, CD8+, or CD8+CD57+ T cells (not recorded which) from PBMCs. The TCR sequence derives from a human donor with aplastic anemia.

The CDR3 DNA follows: TGTGCCAGCAGCTTAATCCTGGGAGGGCACGAGCAGTACTTC. Translating gives CASSLILGGHEQYF. The chain recombines TRBV7-8 with TRBJ2-7, with 7 bases that match TRBD2. V dropped 2 bases and J dropped 5; count of bases not matched to a gene: 6. The germline V gene encodes CDR1 SGHVS and CDR2 FQNEAQ. The CDR3 is 14 amino acids.